A selection of T cell receptor beta chains follows, all from one sample in a study of post-analysis software for immune sequencing data. One entry per CDR3 protein results from TCRdb running MiXCR on the PCR reads. The table shows some 500,000 distinct CDR3 sequences, with roughly 45% occurring only once. The sequencing input was blood. These receptors all come from a girl aged 10-17 years with multiple sclerosis. Both conserved end residues are part of each CDR3.

v_call,j_call,cdr3_aa
TRBV6-6,TRBJ2-5,CASSEGLEGYETQYF
TRBV9,TRBJ2-1,CASSVGLAGSSYNEQFF
TRBV28,TRBJ2-7,CASSSRGRDEQYF
TRBV4-1,TRBJ2-7,CASSRLGTNYEQYF
TRBV5-1,TRBJ2-5,CASSGSREQTQYF
TRBV20-1,TRBJ1-5,CSVRRAGALMPQHF
TRBV20-1,TRBJ2-7,CSARQGLSYEQYF
TRBV2,TRBJ2-7,CASSQTGISYEQYF
TRBV5-1,TRBJ2-3,CASSSGSSTDAQYF
TRBV2,TRBJ2-1,CASSVGLEPRDEQFF
TRBV20-1,TRBJ2-1,CSVGAGFNEQFF
TRBV28,TRBJ1-2,CASSPSTGALYGYTF
TRBV10-3,TRBJ2-7,CAISSTDYSYEQYF
TRBV12-3/TRBV12-4,TRBJ2-7,CASSLKAGGGAYEQYF
TRBV6-4,TRBJ1-2,CASSDFYGGYTF
TRBV20-1,TRBJ2-1,CSATSGNYNEQFF
TRBV25-1,TRBJ2-5,CASSELGPQETQYF
TRBV28,TRBJ1-2,CAIYQERDSLHPGYTF
TRBV7-9,TRBJ2-1,CASSLSGSAYNEQFF
TRBV10-3,TRBJ2-7,CAISEVEELYEQYF
TRBV5-1,TRBJ1-4,CASSQGQGGEKLFF
TRBV5-1,-,CASSLAQDSEETQYF
TRBV28,TRBJ2-1,CASSLSGVNEQFF
TRBV21-1,TRBJ2-3,CASSAPDRNISSTDTQYF
TRBV6-6,TRBJ2-5,CASRVKETQYF
TRBV6-4,TRBJ2-1,CASSAQGEGNEQFF
TRBV27,TRBJ2-7,CASSLSPGAEQYF
TRBV7-2,TRBJ2-3,CASILYGGSIGATQYF
TRBV7-3,TRBJ2-1,CASSLTGDLNEQFF
TRBV20-1,TRBJ2-1,CSARESRTNEQFF
TRBV20-1,TRBJ2-6,CSAPSGRVSGANVLTF
TRBV5-1,TRBJ2-3,CASSLARQGGTDTQYF
TRBV12-3/TRBV12-4,TRBJ2-1,CASQGEFTGARSYNEQFF
TRBV18,TRBJ2-1,CASSPDLRRTNNEQFF
TRBV10-3,TRBJ2-3,CAIGSQLAGDTDTQYF
TRBV28,TRBJ1-2,CASSLLTNYGYTF
TRBV7-9,TRBJ2-6,CASSSGPLSGANVLTF
TRBV4-3,TRBJ2-7,CASSQDAGRGYEQYF
TRBV27,TRBJ2-7,CASRGLSYEQYF
TRBV20-1,TRBJ2-3,CSAPGTSGRGPDTQYF
TRBV28,TRBJ2-3,CASNQAGEQDTQYF
TRBV3-1,TRBJ2-2,CASSPIVELFF
TRBV7-9,TRBJ2-1,CASSSLRGTSGSYNEQFF
TRBV9,TRBJ2-7,CASSVANEPHEQYF
TRBV5-1,TRBJ1-2,CASSLDDHPGARTYGYTF
TRBV29-1,TRBJ1-4,CSVGDLREKLFF
TRBV28,TRBJ2-7,CASRKYEQYF
TRBV27,TRBJ2-7,CASSIGGQGSSYEQYF
TRBV7-8,TRBJ2-7,CASSWSRDRANEQYF
TRBV11-2,TRBJ2-1,CASSKTGSSSYNEQFF
TRBV12-3/TRBV12-4,TRBJ1-1,CASTPFEINTEAFF
TRBV10-3,TRBJ2-7,CAIRAGLSYEQYF
TRBV5-5,TRBJ2-5,CASSDPGLAGGRETQYF
TRBV15,TRBJ1-1,CATSSSRVQHRYTEAFF
TRBV7-3,TRBJ2-1,CASSATSGNYNEQFF
TRBV10-3,TRBJ2-7,CAITDQGLAEPREQYF
TRBV5-1,TRBJ2-7,CASSTDLIYEQYF